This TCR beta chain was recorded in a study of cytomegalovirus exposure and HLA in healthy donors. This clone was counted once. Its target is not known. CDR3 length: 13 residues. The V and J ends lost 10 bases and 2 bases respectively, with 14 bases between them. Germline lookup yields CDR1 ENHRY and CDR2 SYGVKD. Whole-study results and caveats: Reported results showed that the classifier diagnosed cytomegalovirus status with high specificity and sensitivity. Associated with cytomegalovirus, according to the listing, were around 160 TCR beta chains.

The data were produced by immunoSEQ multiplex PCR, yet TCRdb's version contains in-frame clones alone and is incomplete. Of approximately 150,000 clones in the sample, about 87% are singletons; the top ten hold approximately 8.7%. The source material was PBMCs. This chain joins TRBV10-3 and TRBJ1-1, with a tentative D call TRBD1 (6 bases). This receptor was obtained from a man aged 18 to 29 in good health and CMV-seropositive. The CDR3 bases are TGTGCCACAATCCAGGGACAAAACACTGAAGCTTTCTTT. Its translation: CATIQGQNTEAFF.